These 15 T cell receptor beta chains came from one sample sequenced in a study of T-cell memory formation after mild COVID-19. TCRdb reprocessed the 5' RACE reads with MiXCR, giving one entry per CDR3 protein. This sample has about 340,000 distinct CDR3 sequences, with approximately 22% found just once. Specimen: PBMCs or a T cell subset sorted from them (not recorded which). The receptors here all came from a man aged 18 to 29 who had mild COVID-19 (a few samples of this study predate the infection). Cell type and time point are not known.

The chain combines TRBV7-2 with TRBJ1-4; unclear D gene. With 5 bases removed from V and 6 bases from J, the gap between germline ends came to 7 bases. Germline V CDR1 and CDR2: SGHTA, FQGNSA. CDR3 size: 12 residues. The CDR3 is CASSGPHEKLFF. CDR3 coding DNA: TGTGCCAGCAGCGGCCCTCATGAAAAACTGTTTTTT.

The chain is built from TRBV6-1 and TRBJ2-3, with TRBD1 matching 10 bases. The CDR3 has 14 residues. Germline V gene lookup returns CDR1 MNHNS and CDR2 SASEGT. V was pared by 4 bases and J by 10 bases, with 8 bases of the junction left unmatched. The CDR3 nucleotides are TGTGCCAGCAGTGGGACAGGGGGTCGGGTTTCGCAGTATTTT. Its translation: CASSGTGGRVSQYF.

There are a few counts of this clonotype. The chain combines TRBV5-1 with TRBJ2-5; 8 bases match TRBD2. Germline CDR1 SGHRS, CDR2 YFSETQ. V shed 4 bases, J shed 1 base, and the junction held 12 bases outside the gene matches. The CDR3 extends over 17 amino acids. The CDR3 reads CASSPLAMSGGQETQYF. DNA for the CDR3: TGCGCCAGCAGCCCCCTTGCAATGAGCGGGGGCCAAGAGACCCAGTACTTC.

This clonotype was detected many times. CDR3 loop: CASSLDGFENNEQFF. CDR3 DNA sequence: TGCGCCAGCAGCTTGGATGGGTTCGAAAACAATGAGCAGTTCTTC. V is TRBV5-1 and J is TRBJ2-1; D is ambiguous. CDR1 is SGHRS, CDR2 YFSETQ, per germline. Trimming took 0 bases from V and 5 from J, leaving 12 bases between them. The CDR3 loop spans 15 amino acids.

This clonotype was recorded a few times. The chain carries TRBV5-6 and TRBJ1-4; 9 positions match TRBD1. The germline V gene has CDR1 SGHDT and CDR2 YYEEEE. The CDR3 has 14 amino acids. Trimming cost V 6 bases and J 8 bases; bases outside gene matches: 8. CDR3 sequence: CASKGGQGEEKLFF. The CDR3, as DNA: TGTGCCAGCAAGGGGGGACAGGGCGAGGAAAAACTGTTTTTT.

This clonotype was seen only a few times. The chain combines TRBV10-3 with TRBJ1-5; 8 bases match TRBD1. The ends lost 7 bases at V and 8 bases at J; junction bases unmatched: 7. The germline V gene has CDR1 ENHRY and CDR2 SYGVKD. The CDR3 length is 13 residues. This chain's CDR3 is CAITPDREKPQHF. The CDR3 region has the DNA TGTGCCATCACCCCGGACAGGGAAAAGCCCCAGCATTTT.

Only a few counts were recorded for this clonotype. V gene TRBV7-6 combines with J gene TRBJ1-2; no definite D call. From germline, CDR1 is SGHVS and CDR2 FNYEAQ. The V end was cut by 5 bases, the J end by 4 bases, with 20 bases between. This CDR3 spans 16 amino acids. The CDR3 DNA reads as TGTGCCAGCAGCCCAAACTCCGGGGAACTAGTCTATGGCTACACCTTC. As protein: CASSPNSGELVYGYTF.

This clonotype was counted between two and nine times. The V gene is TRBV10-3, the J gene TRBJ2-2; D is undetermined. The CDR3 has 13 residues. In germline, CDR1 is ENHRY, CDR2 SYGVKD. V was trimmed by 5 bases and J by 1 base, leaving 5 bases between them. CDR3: CAISFLNTGELFF. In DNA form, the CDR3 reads TGTGCCATCAGTTTCCTGAACACCGGGGAGCTGTTTTTT.

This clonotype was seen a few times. CDR3 protein: CASSLTTGSYEQYV. CDR3 nucleotide sequence: TGTGCCAGCAGCCTAACGACAGGCTCCTACGAGCAGTACGTC. The chain links TRBV11-2 to TRBJ2-7, with D perhaps matching TRBD1 (6 bases). The CDR3 is 14 residues long. Looked up from germline, CDR1 is SGHAT and CDR2 is FQNNGV. Between the trimmed V and J ends, which lost 5 bases and 0 bases, there was a span of 11 bases.

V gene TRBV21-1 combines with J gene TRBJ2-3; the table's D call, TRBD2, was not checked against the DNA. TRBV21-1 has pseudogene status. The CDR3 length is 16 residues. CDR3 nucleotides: TGTGCCAGCAGCAAAGAGCCTAGCGGGCACACAGATACGCAGTATTTT. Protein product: CASSKEPSGHTDTQYF.

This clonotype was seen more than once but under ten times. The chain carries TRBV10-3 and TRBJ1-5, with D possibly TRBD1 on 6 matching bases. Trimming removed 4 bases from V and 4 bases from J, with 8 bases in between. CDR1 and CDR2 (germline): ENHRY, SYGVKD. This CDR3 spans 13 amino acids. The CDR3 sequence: CAISGRGNQPQHF. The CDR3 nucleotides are TGTGCCATCAGTGGAAGGGGGAATCAGCCCCAGCATTTT.

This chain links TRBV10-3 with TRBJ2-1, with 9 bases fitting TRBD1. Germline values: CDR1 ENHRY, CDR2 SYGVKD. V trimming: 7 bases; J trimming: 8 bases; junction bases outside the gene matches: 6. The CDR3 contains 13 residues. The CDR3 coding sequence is TGTGCCATCACCGGACAGGGGACGGATGAGCAGTTCTTC. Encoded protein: CAITGQGTDEQFF.

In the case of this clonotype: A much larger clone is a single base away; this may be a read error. CDR3 coding DNA: TGTGCCAGCAGTTCGGCTTACAACCCAGATACGCAGTATTTT. This codes for CASSSAYNPDTQYF. V is TRBV27 and J is TRBJ2-3; D gene unclear. From germline, CDR1 is MNHEY and CDR2 SMNVEV (reference sequence). Deletions cut 4 bases from V and 4 bases from J, with 12 bases between. The CDR3 is 14 amino acids.

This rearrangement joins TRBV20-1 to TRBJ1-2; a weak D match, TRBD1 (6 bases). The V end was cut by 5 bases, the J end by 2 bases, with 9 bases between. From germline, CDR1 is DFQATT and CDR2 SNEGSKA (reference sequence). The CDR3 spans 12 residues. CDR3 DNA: TGCAGTGCTTGGGACAAGAACTATGGCTACACCTTC. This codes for CSAWDKNYGYTF.

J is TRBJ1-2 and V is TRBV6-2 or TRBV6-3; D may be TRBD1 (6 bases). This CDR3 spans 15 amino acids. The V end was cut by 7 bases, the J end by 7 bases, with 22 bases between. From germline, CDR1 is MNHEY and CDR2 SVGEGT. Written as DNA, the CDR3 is TGTGCCAGCAACGGACAGTCCCTCAACGACGGTGGCTACACCTTC. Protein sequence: CASNGQSLNDGGYTF.